The clone carrying this T cell receptor beta chain showed up many times. As yet, its antigen is unknown. RNA transcripts yielded amplified TCR beta CDR3 regions. HTBI primers primed a first-round RT-PCR, and a second-round multiplex PCR followed. TCRdb re-derived calls from the multiplex PCR reads in MiXCR, one entry per CDR3 protein. The data hold roughly 160,000 distinct CDR3 sequences, with around two fifths observed a single time. The data were taken from a study of Graves' ophthalmopathy and Graves' hyperthyroidism. Overall study context: The blood sample was drawn at first diagnosis and before any treatment.

Moderate-to-severe activity, CAS ≥3, NOSPECS ≥4 and a duration under 3 months were seen in donors with ophthalmopathy. The authors used Ficoll-Paque density gradient centrifugation to separate PBMCs. The input was around 10 ml of fresh peripheral blood. Trimming took 1 base from V and 4 from J, leaving 13 bases between them. This CDR3 has 15 residues. Per the germline V gene, CDR1 is SGHVS and CDR2 is FNYEAQ. The study, taken as a whole, reports: Most expanded clonotypes from thyroid (those above 0.001 frequency) were also found in blood.

The TCR originated in a woman aged 35 to 49 with Graves' ophthalmopathy. The genes are TRBV7-6 and TRBJ1-1; weak D call: TRBD1 (5 bases). Sequencing input: peripheral blood. CDR3 region: CASSLGSAGGTEAFF. As DNA, the CDR3 is TGTGCCAGCAGCTTAGGCTCAGCCGGGGGCACTGAAGCTTTCTTT.